This T cell receptor (beta chain) emerged from a study of CD8 T cells in Susac syndrome. The RNA input was roughly 0.45 to 1 ug, and it was reverse transcribed with random hexamers. TCRdb independently ran MiXCR on the immunoSEQ multiplex PCR reads; one entry per CDR3 protein. The sample includes 95,000 to 150,000 distinct CDR3 sequences, around 94% of them seen just once. This CDR3 contains 18 residues. The germline CDR1 and CDR2 sequences are MNHEY and SVGAGI. The V end was cut by 3 bases, the J end by 1 base, with 21 bases between. Material for sequencing was CD4+ T cells from PBMCs. The chain uses TRBV6-5 and TRBJ1-1; D unresolved. The sequence came from a human donor in good health. The CDR3 here is CASSYLPVGYAGNTEAFF. As DNA, the CDR3 is TGTGCCAGCAGTTATCTTCCGGTGGGGTACGCTGGGAACACTGAAGCTTTCTTT.